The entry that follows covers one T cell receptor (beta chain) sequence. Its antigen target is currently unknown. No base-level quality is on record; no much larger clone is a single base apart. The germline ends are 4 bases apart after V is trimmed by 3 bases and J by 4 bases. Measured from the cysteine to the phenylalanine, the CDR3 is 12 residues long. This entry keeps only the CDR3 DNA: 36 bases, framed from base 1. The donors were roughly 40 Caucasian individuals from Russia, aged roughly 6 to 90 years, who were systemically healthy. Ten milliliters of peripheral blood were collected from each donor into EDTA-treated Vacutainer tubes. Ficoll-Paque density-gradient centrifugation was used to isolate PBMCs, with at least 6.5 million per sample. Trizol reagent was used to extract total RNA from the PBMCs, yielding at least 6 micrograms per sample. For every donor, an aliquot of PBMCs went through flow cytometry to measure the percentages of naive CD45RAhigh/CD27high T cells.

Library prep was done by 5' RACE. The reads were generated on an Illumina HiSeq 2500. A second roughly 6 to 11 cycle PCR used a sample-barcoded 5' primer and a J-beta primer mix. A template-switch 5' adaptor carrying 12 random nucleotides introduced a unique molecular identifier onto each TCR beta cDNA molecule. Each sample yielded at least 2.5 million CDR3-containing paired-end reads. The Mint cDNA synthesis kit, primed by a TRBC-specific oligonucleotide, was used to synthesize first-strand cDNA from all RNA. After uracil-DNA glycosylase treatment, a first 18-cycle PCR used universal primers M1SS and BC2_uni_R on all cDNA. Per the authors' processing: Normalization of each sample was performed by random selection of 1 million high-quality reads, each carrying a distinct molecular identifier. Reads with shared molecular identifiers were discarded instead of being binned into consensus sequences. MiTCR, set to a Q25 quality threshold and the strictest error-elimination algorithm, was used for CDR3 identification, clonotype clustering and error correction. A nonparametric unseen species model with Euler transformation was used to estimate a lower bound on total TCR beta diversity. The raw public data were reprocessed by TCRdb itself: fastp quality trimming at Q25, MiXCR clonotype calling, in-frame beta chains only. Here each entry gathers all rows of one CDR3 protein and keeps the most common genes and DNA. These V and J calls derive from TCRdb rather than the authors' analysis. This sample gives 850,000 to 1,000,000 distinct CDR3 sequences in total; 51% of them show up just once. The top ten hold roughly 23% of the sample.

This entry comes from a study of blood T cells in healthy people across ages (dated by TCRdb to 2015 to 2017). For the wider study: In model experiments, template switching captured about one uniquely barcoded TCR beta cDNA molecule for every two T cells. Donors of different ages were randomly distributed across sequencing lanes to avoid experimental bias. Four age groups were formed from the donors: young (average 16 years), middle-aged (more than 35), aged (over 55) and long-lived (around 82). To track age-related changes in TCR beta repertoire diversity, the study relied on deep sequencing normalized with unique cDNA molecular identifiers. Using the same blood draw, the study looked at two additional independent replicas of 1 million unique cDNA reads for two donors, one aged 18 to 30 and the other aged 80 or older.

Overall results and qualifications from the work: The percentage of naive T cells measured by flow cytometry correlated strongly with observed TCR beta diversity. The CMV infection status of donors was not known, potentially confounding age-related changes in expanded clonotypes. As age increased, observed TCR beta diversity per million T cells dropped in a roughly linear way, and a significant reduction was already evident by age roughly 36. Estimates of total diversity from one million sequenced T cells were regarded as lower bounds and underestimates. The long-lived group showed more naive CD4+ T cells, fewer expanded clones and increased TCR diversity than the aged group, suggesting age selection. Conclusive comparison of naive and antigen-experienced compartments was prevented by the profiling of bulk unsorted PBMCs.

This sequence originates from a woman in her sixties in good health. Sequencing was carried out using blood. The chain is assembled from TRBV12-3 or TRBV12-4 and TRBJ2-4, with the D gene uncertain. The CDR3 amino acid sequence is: CASSFMKNIQYF. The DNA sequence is TGTGCCAGCAGTTTTATGAAAAACATTCAGTACTTC.